A selection of T cell receptor beta chains follows, all from one sample in a study of a mutant IDH1 vaccine in newly diagnosed glioma. Here immunoSEQ multiplex PCR was the method, and the copy in TCRdb shows in-frame clones only, minus some. Of approximately 70,000 clones detected, 79% appear once; the ten largest clones hold 8.2%. Here the sequenced sample was PBMCs, taken from a glioma patient treated with radiotherapy, temozolomide or both. Every receptor here comes from a man in his forties or fifties with glioma. CDR3s include the opening cysteine and the closing phenylalanine or tryptophan. D genes are given only for firm matches. Only part of the rows carry a size: once, few, many, or a class if the clone is expanded.

>TRBV25-1|NA|TRBJ2-5|NA
TGTGCCAGCATGGGGGACCTCCAAGAGACCCAGTACTTC
CASMGDLQETQYF
>TRBV18|NA|TRBJ2-7|NA
TGTGCCAGCTCACCGGGGGACGGCTACGAGCAGTACTTC
CASSPGDGYEQYF
>TRBV10-3|NA|TRBJ2-5|NA
TGTGCCATCAGTGAGCGAGGTGAGACCCAGTACTTC
CAISERGETQYF
>TRBV4-2|NA|TRBJ2-7|once
TGTGCCAGCAGCTCCGCTGAAGGGGGGGCGGGCGAGCAGTACTTC
CASSSAEGGAGEQYF
>TRBV5-6|TRBD1|TRBJ2-7|NA
TGTGCCAGCAGCAGGACAGGGGGGACCTACGAGCAGTACTTC
CASSRTGGTYEQYF
>TRBV5-1|TRBD1|TRBJ1-2|NA
TGCGCCAGCAGCTTGGGGTCAGGGGGGCAACTTATCTATGGCTACACCTTC
CASSLGSGGQLIYGYTF
>TRBV4-3|NA|TRBJ1-1|NA
TGCGCCAGCAGCCAAGGATACATTAATGAAGCTTTCTTT
CASSQGYINEAFF
>TRBV5-1|TRBD1|TRBJ1-1|NA
TGCGCCAGCAGCCCGGACAGGGGCCTGAACACTGAAGCTTTCTTT
CASSPDRGLNTEAFF
>TRBV5-5|TRBD1|TRBJ2-5|NA
TGTGCCAGCAGCTCACAGGGGATTGTAGAGACCCAGTACTTC
CASSSQGIVETQYF
>TRBV30|TRBD2|TRBJ2-3|NA
TGTGCCTGGGCCCTAGCGGGGGGGAGCACAGATACGCAGTATTTT
CAWALAGGSTDTQYF
>TRBV5-6|NA|TRBJ1-2|NA
TGTGCCACCGGGGCTTTCGGCCTCTATGGCTACATCTTC
CATGAFGLYGYIF
>TRBV7-9|NA|TRBJ1-1|NA
TGTGCCAGCAGCTTAGTACAGAACACTGAAGCTTTCTTT
CASSLVQNTEAFF
>TRBV7-2|NA|TRBJ2-2|NA
TGTGCCAGCAGCCCAGTATGGAGCCGGGAGCTGTTTTTT
CASSPVWSRELFF
>TRBV9|NA|TRBJ1-5|NA
TGTGCCAGCAGCGCAAGTCCGGGAGGCAATCAGCCCCAGCATTTT
CASSASPGGNQPQHF
>TRBV5-1|NA|TRBJ1-2|NA
TGCGCCAGCAGCTTGGGGGACGGAACCCCTGGCTACACCTTC
CASSLGDGTPGYTF
>TRBV5-4|TRBD1|TRBJ1-1|few
TGTGCCAGCAGCGGGACAGGGATACAATTGAACACTGAAGCTTTCTTT
CASSGTGIQLNTEAFF
>TRBV6-1|NA|TRBJ1-5|NA
TGTGCCAGCAGTGACGGACATAGCAATCAGCCCCAGCATTTT
CASSDGHSNQPQHF
>TRBV7-2|NA|TRBJ1-2|NA
TGTGCCAGCAGCTCATTCTCGGGGCCGGGCTATGGCTACACCTTC
CASSSFSGPGYGYTF
>TRBV27|TRBD1|TRBJ2-1|NA
TGTGCCAGCAGTCTAACAGGGGTCAATGAGCAGTTCTTC
CASSLTGVNEQFF
>TRBV9|NA|TRBJ2-2|NA
TGTGCCAGCAGCGTAGGGTGGGAGAACACCGGGGAGCTGTTTTTT
CASSVGWENTGELFF
>TRBV5-6|TRBD2|TRBJ2-3|NA
TGTGCCAGCAGTCGACTAGCGGCAGATACGCAGTATTTT
CASSRLAADTQYF
>TRBV14|TRBD2|TRBJ2-7|NA
TGTGCCAGCAGCCAAGTACCAACTAGCGGGGTTTACGAGCAGTACTTC
CASSQVPTSGVYEQYF
>TRBV6-1|NA|TRBJ1-3|once
TGTGCCAGCACGGGAAACTCTGGAAACACCATATATTTT
CASTGNSGNTIYF
>TRBV6-5|NA|TRBJ2-2|few
TGTGCCAGCAGTTACTCCCTTGGAGGGAACACCGGGGAGCTGTTTTTT
CASSYSLGGNTGELFF
>TRBV10-3|NA|TRBJ2-7|NA
TGTGCCATCAGTGAGTCCTGGGAGGACGAGCAGTACTTC
CAISESWEDEQYF
>TRBV10-2|TRBD1|TRBJ1-2|NA
TGCGCCAGCGGCCCAGGGGGGGTCTATGGCTACACCTTC
CASGPGGVYGYTF
>TRBV6-5|NA|TRBJ1-5|NA
TGTGCCAGCAGTGCCCATTTGACAGGGCCCCAGCATTTT
CASSAHLTGPQHF
>TRBV7-9|NA|TRBJ1-1|NA
TGTGCCAGCAGCTGGAGACAGGTTGGGTCTGAAGCTTTCTTT
CASSWRQVGSEAFF
>TRBV7-6|NA|TRBJ1-1|NA
TGTGCCAGCAGCCGTTGGGGGGCAAATGAAGCTTTCTTT
CASSRWGANEAFF
>TRBV7-9|NA|TRBJ2-1|NA
TGTGCCAGCAGCTTAGACTCTGAGCAGTTCTTC
CASSLDSEQFF
>TRBV4-1|TRBD1|TRBJ2-3|NA
TGCGCCAGCAGGCGGACAGGCCCCGCAGATACGCAGTATTTT
CASRRTGPADTQYF
>TRBV30|NA|TRBJ2-7|NA
TGTGCCTGGAGTGAACTCCTCAGAGCCGAGCAGTACTTC
CAWSELLRAEQYF
>TRBV5-4|TRBD1|TRBJ2-7|many
TGTGCCAGCAGCCCCGGACAGGGATCCTACGAGCAGTACTTC
CASSPGQGSYEQYF
>TRBV25-1|TRBD1|TRBJ2-7|NA
TGTGCCAGCGAAATAGTGGGGGACAGGCGGATCTTC
CASEIVGDRRIF
>TRBV7-8|TRBD1|TRBJ1-2|NA
TGTGCCAGCAGCTTAAGACCGGACAGGGCCCTTGGCTACACCTTC
CASSLRPDRALGYTF
>TRBV7-2|NA|TRBJ2-7|NA
TGTGCCAGCAGCTTAGCGACGGGGGTCTACGAGCAGTACTTC
CASSLATGVYEQYF
>TRBV5-1|NA|TRBJ2-2|few
TGCGCCAGCAGCTTGGTAGGGACTCCTACCGGGGAGCTGTTTTTT
CASSLVGTPTGELFF
>TRBV9|NA|TRBJ2-1|NA
TGTGCCAGCAGCTCGGAGAGGGGCCAGTTGAGCTCCTACAATGAGCAGTTCTTC
CASSSERGQLSSYNEQFF
>TRBV6-5|NA|TRBJ2-2|NA
TGTGCCAGCAGAATACGGCGGGAGAACACCGGGGAGCTGTTTTTT
CASRIRRENTGELFF
>TRBV30|NA|TRBJ1-5|NA
TGTGCCTGGGAGAAAGGGGTAGGCCAGCCCCAGCATTTT
CAWEKGVGQPQHF
>TRBV27|NA|TRBJ2-5|NA
TGTGCCAGCAGAACCCAAGAGACCCAGTACTTC
CASRTQETQYF